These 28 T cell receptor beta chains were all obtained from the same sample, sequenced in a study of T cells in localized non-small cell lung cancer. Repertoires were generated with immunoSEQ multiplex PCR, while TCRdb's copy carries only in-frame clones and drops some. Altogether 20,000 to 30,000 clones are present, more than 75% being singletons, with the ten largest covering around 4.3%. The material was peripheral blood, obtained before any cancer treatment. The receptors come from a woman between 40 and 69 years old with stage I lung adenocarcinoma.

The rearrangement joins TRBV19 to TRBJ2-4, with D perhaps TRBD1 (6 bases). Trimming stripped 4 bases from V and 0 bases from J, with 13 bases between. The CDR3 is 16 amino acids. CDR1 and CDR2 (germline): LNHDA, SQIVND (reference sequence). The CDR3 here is CASSTGQNLAKNIQYF. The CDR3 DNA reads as TGTGCCAGTAGTACCGGACAGAATCTAGCCAAAAACATTCAGTACTTC.

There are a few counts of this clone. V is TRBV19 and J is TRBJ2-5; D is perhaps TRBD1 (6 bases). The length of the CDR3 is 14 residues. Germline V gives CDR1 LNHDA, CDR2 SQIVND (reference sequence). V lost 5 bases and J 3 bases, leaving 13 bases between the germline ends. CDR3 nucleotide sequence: TGTGCCAGTAGTCCCTCCGGGACAAAAGAGACCCAGTACTTC. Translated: CASSPSGTKETQYF.

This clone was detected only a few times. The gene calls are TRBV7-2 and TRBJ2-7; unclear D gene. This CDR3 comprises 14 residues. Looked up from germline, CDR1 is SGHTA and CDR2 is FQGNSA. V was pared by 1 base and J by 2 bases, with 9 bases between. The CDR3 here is CASSLVGDPYEQYF. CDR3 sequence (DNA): TGTGCCAGCAGCTTAGTAGGAGACCCCTACGAGCAGTACTTC.

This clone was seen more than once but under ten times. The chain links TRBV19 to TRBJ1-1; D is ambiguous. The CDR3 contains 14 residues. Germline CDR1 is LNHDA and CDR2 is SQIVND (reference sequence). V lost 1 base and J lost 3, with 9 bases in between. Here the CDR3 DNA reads TGTGCCAGTAGTATAGGGTGGAAAGACACTGAAGCTTTCTTT. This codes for CASSIGWKDTEAFF.

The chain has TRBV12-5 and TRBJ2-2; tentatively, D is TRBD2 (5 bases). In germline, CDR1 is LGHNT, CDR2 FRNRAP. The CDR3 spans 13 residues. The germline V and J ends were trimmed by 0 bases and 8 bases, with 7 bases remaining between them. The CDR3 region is CASGLVSGGELFF. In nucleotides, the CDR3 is TGTGCTAGTGGTTTGGTAAGCGGAGGGGAGCTGTTTTTT. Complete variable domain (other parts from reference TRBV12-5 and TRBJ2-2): DARVTQTPRHKVTEMGQEVTMRCQPILGHNTVFWYRQTMMQGLELLAYFRNRAPLDDSGMPKDRFSAEMPDATLATLKIQPSEPRDSAVYFCASGLVSGGELFFGEGSRLTVL.

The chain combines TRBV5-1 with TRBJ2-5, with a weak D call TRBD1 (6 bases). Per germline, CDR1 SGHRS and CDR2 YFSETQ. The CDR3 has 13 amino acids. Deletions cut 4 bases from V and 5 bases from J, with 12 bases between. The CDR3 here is CASSISGEETQYF. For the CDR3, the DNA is TGCGCCAGCAGCATATCAGGGGAGGAGACCCAGTACTTC.

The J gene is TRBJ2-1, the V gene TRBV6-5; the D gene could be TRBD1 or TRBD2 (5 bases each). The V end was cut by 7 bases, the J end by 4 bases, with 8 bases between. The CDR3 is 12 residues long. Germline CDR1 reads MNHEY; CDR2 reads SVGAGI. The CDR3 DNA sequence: TGTGCCAGCACCGGGGCATACAATGAGCAGTTCTTC. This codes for CASTGAYNEQFF.

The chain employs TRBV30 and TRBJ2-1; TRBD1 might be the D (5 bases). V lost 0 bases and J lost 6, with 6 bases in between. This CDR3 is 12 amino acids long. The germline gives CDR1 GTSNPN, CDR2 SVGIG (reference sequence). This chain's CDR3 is CAWSVQVNEQFF. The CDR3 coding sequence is TGTGCCTGGAGTGTACAGGTCAATGAGCAGTTCTTC.

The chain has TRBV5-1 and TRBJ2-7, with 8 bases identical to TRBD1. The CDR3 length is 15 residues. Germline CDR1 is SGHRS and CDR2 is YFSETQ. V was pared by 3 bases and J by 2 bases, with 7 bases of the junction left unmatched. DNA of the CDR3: TGCGCCAGCAGCTATAATTCAGGGGGCCCCTACGAGCAGTACTTC. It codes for CASSYNSGGPYEQYF.

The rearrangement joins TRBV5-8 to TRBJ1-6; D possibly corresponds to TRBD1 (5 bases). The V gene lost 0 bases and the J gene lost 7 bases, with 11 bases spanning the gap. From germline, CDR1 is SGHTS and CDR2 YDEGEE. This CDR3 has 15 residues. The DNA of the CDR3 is TGTGCCAGCAGCTTGGAAGGGGTGGGGAATTCACCCCTCCACTTT. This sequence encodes CASSLEGVGNSPLHF.

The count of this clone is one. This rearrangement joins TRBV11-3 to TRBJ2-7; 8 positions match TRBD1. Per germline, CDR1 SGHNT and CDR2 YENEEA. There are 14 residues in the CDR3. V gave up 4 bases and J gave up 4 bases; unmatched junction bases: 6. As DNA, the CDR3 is TGTGCCAGCAGCTACGGGACAGGCGAATACGAGCAGTACTTC. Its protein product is CASSYGTGEYEQYF. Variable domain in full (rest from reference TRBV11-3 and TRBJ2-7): EAGVVQSPRYKIIEKKQPVAFWCNPISGHNTLYWYLQNLGQGPELLIRYENEEAVDDSQLPKDRFSAERLKGVDSTLKIQPAELGDSAVYLCASSYGTGEYEQYFGPGTRLTVT.

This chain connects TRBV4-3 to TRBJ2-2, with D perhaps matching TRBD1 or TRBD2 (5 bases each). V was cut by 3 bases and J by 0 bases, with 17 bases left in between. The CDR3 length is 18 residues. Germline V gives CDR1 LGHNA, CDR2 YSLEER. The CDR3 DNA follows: TGCGCCAGCAGCCAGGCCCCCTCGGGGCAGGCGAACACCGGGGAGCTGTTTTTT. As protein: CASSQAPSGQANTGELFF.

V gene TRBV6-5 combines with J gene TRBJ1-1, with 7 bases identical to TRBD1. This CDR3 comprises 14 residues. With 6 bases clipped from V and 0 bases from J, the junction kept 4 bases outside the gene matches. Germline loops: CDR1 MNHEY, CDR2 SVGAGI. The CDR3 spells CASSRDSMNTEAFF. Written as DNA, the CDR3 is TGTGCCAGCAGCCGGGACAGCATGAACACTGAAGCTTTCTTT.

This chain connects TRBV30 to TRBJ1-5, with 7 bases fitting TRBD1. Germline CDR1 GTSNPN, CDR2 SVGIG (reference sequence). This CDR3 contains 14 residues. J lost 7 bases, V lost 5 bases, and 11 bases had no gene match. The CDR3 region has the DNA TGTGCCTGGGGACAGGTTTTAGGTGTCCAGCCCCAGCATTTT. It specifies CAWGQVLGVQPQHF.

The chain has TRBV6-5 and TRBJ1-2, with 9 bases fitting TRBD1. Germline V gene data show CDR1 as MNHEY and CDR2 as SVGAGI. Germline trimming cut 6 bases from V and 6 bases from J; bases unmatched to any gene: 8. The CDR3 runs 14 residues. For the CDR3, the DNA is TGTGCCAGCAGGTTCAGGACAGGGGTGAATGGCTACACCTTC. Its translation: CASRFRTGVNGYTF.

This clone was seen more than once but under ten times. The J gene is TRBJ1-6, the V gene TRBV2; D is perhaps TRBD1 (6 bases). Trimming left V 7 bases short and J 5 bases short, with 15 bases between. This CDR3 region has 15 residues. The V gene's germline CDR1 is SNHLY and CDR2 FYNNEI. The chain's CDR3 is CASKIQGLNNSPLHF. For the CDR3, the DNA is TGTGCCAGCAAGATACAGGGTCTTAATAATTCACCCCTCCACTTT.

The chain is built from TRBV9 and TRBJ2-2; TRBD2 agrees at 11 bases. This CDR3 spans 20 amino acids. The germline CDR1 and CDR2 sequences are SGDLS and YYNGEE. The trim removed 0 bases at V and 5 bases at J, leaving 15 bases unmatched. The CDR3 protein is CASSVGYILAGGSRTGELFF. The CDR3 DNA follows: TGTGCCAGCAGCGTAGGGTACATCCTAGCGGGGGGTTCCCGTACCGGGGAGCTGTTTTTT.

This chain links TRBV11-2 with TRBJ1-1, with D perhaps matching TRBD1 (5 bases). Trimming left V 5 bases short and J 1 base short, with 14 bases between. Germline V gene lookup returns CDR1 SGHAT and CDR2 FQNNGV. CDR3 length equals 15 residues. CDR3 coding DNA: TGTGCCAGCAGCGCCCGCCGGGACGGGAACACTGAAGCTTTCTTT. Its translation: CASSARRDGNTEAFF.

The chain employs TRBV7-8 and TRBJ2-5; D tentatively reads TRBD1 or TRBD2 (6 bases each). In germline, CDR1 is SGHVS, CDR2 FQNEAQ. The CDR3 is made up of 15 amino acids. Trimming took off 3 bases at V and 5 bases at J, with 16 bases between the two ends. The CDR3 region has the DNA TGTGCCAGCAGCTTGTCGGGGGCCCTTATGGAGACCCAGTACTTC. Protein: CASSLSGALMETQYF.

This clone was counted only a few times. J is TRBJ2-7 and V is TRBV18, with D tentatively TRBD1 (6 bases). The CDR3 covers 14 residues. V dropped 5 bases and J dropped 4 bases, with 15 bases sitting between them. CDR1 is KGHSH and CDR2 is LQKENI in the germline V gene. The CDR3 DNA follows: TGTGCCAGCTCATCAGGGGCGCAGACATACGAGCAGTACTTC. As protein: CASSSGAQTYEQYF. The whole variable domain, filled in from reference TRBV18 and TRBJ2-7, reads NAGVMQNPRHLVRRRGQEARLRCSPMKGHSHVYWYRQLPEEGLKFMVYLQKENIIDESGMPKERFSAEFPKEGPSILRIQQVVRGDSAAYFCASSSGAQTYEQYFGPGTRLTVT.

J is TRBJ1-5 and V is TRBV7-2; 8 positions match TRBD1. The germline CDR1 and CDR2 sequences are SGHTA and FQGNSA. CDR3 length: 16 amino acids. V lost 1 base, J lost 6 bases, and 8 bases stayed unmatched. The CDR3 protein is CASSLVARGQGQPQHF. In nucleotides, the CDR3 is TGTGCCAGCAGCTTAGTGGCCAGGGGGCAGGGTCAGCCCCAGCATTTT.

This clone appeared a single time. In DNA, the CDR3 is TGCGCCAGCAGCCAAGGGACAATGGGGGGACAGGGCGATGAAAAACTGTTTTTT. Encoded protein: CASSQGTMGGQGDEKLFF. This rearrangement joins TRBV4-3 to TRBJ1-4, with TRBD1 matching over 9 bases. Germline-derived CDR1 and CDR2 are LGHNA and YSLEER. Germline trimming cut 1 base from V and 6 bases from J; bases unmatched to any gene: 12. The CDR3 runs 18 residues.

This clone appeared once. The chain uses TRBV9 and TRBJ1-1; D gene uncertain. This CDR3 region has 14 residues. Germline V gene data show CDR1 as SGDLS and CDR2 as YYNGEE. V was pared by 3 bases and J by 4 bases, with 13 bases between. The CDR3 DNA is TGTGCCAGCAGCGAGGCTCCATGGGGCACTGAAGCTTTCTTT. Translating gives CASSEAPWGTEAFF.

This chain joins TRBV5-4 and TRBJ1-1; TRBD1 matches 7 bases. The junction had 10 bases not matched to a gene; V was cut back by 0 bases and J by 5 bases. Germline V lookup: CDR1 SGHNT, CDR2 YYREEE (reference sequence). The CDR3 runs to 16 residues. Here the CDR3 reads CASSLGLTGKSTEAFF. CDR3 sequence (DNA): TGTGCCAGCAGCTTGGGCCTGACAGGGAAGAGTACTGAAGCTTTCTTT.

The CDR3 coding sequence is TGTGCCAGCAGCTTTGGGACTAGCTGGGATACGCAGTATTTT. Protein sequence: CASSFGTSWDTQYF. The chain joins TRBV11-3 to TRBJ2-3, with TRBD2 matching 9 bases. Germline loops: CDR1 SGHNT, CDR2 YENEEA. J lost 6 bases, V lost 3 bases, and 4 bases had no gene match. CDR3 length: 14 amino acids.

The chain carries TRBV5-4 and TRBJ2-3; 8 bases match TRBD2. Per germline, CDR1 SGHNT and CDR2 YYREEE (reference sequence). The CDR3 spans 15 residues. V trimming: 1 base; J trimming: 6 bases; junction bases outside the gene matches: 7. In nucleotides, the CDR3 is TGTGCCAGCAGCTTGAGGAGCGGGGGAGAGGATACGCAGTATTTT. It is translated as CASSLRSGGEDTQYF.

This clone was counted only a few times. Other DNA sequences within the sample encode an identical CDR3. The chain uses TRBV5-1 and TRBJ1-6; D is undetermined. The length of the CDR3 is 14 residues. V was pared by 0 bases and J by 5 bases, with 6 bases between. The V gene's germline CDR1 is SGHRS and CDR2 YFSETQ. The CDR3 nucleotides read TGCGCCAGCAGCTTGGAACAAAATAATTCACCCCTCCACTTT. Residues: CASSLEQNNSPLHF.

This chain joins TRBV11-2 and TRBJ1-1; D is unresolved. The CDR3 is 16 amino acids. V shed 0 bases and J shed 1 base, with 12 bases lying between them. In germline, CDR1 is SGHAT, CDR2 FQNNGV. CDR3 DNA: TGTGCCAGCAGCTTAGACAACCAACAGCGGAACACTGAAGCTTTCTTT. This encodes CASSLDNQQRNTEAFF.